One sample yielded the 31 T cell receptor beta chains listed below, sequenced in a study of blood T cell repertoires in COVID-19. The repertoire was sequenced with immunoSEQ multiplex PCR; TCRdb's copy has only in-frame clones and lacks some. The data hold some 260,000 clones, with around 88% observed a single time. Input material: PBMCs or T cells enriched from blood (not recorded which). Receptor source: a man in his forties who had recovered from COVID-19.

The chain recombines TRBV11-2 with TRBJ2-7, with 8 bases fitting TRBD1. Per germline, CDR1 SGHAT and CDR2 FQNNGV. This CDR3 region has 15 residues. The V gene end was trimmed by 5 bases and the J gene end by 6 bases; junction bases not matched to a gene: 12. CDR3 bases: TGTGCCAGCAGCCCTATCCGGGACAGGCATCGCGAGCAGTACTTC. As protein: CASSPIRDRHREQYF.

This clone occurred a few times. The chain has TRBV7-9 and TRBJ1-1; D unclear. The CDR3 is 13 amino acids. Germline CDR1 is SEHNR and CDR2 is FQNEAQ (reference sequence). Trimming took 1 base from V and 4 from J, leaving 7 bases between them. The CDR3, as DNA: TGTGCCAGCAGCTTAGACGAGGGCACTGAAGCTTTCTTT. It is translated as CASSLDEGTEAFF.

The chain is built from TRBV27 and TRBJ2-5; 9 nucleotides align to TRBD1. Germline assignment: CDR1 MNHEY and CDR2 SMNVEV (reference sequence). The CDR3 loop spans 17 amino acids. The V gene end was trimmed by 4 bases and the J gene end by 5 bases; junction bases not matched to a gene: 14. CDR3 residues: CASSSIIQSGTGETQYF. For the CDR3, the DNA is TGTGCCAGCAGTTCAATTATACAATCCGGGACAGGGGAGACCCAGTACTTC.

The CDR3 DNA follows: TGTGCCAGCAGCCCCGGGGTGTCGGATGAGCAGTTCTTC. Translated, it gives CASSPGVSDEQFF. The genes are TRBV9 and TRBJ2-1, with D perhaps TRBD2 (5 bases). Germline loops: CDR1 SGDLS, CDR2 YYNGEE. The V end lost 4 bases, the J end lost 8 bases, and 13 bases lay between the germline ends. The CDR3 runs to 13 residues.

The chain recombines TRBV7-3 with TRBJ2-7; 8 bases line up with TRBD2. Germline V gene lookup returns CDR1 SGHTA and CDR2 FQGTGA. This CDR3 has 14 amino acids. The J segment lost 7 bases and the V segment lost 5 bases, leaving 10 bases of the junction unmatched. The CDR3 protein is CASSPGLALGEQYF. CDR3 nucleotide sequence: TGTGCCAGCAGCCCAGGACTAGCATTAGGGGAGCAGTACTTC.

The chain combines TRBV5-1 with TRBJ1-2; the D is unclear. V was pared by 4 bases and J by 5 bases, with 9 bases between. CDR3 length: 12 residues. Germline loops: CDR1 SGHRS, CDR2 YFSETQ. The CDR3 spells CASSPDFYGYTF. In nucleotides, the CDR3 is TGCGCCAGCAGCCCGGACTTTTATGGCTACACCTTC.

The V call is TRBV28, the J call TRBJ1-2; 8 positions match TRBD1. V shed 3 bases, J shed 4 bases, and the junction held 4 bases outside the gene matches. Per the germline V gene, CDR1 is MDHEN and CDR2 is SYDVKM. The CDR3 extends over 14 amino acids. DNA for the CDR3: TGTGCCAGCAGTTTGGCGGACAGGGTCTATGGCTACACCTTC. This sequence encodes CASSLADRVYGYTF.

The J gene is TRBJ2-2, the V gene TRBV3-1 (or the pseudogene TRBV3-2); TRBD1 matches 9 bases. This CDR3 is 14 amino acids long. V shed 4 bases and J 7 bases; nucleotides not matched to a gene: 4. Germline CDR1 and CDR2: LGHDT and YNNKEL (reference sequence). CDR3 nucleotide sequence: TGTGCCAGCAGCCTAACAGGGGGCCTCGGGGAGCTGTTTTTT. Amino acids: CASSLTGGLGELFF.

The chain employs TRBV11-2 and TRBJ2-5; D perhaps matches TRBD2 (6 bases). The germline V gene has CDR1 SGHAT and CDR2 FQNNGV. V gave up 0 bases and J gave up 5 bases, with 10 bases separating them. The CDR3 runs to 14 residues. CDR3 residues: CASSLDLATETQYF. CDR3 coding DNA: TGTGCCAGCAGCTTAGATCTAGCGACGGAGACCCAGTACTTC.

This clone was observed a handful of times. This rearrangement joins TRBV14 to TRBJ2-2; 7 positions agree with TRBD1. Germline V CDR1 and CDR2: SGHDN, FVKESK. CDR3 length equals 15 residues. V was pared by 5 bases and J by 2 bases, with 5 bases of the junction left unmatched. The DNA for the CDR3 is TGTGCCAGCAGCTCAGGACAGGTAAACACCGGGGAGCTGTTTTTT. Residues: CASSSGQVNTGELFF.

For the CDR3, the DNA is TGTGCCAGCAGTTCGTTGTTTACAGGATTAGGGGCCTACGAGCAGTACTTC. Translated: CASSSLFTGLGAYEQYF. The chain combines TRBV28 with TRBJ2-7, with D perhaps matching TRBD1 (5 bases). The CDR3 contains 17 residues. Germline V lookup: CDR1 MDHEN, CDR2 SYDVKM. Trimming shortened V by 4 bases and J by 2 bases, and 21 bases separated the two germline ends.

The rearrangement links TRBV5-1 to TRBJ2-5; D unclear. CDR1 is SGHRS and CDR2 is YFSETQ in the germline V gene. The V and J ends lost 0 bases and 3 bases respectively, with 9 bases between them. The CDR3 totals 14 residues. The CDR3 bases are TGCGCCAGCAGCTTGGATTCAGTTGAAGAGACCCAGTACTTC. This gives the protein CASSLDSVEETQYF. The variable domain in full, completed from reference TRBV5-1 and TRBJ2-5, reads KAGVTQTPRYLIKTRGQQVTLSCSPISGHRSVSWYQQTPGQGLQFLFEYFSETQRNKGNFPGRFSGRQFSNSRSEMNVSTLELGDSALYLCASSLDSVEETQYFGPGTRLLVL.

The genes are TRBV7-3 and TRBJ2-3, with D perhaps matching TRBD1 (6 bases). Germline V gene data show CDR1 as SGHTA and CDR2 as FQGTGA. With 5 bases removed from V and 2 bases from J, the gap between germline ends came to 14 bases. The CDR3 extends over 15 amino acids. The CDR3 sequence: CASSVQGIPTDTQYF. CDR3 coding DNA: TGTGCCAGCAGCGTTCAGGGGATACCCACAGATACGCAGTATTTT.

The V call is TRBV19, the J call TRBJ1-2; 9 bases map to TRBD1. The CDR3 is 15 amino acids. Trimming took 4 bases from V and 4 from J; bases not matched to a gene: 7. Germline assignment: CDR1 LNHDA and CDR2 SQIVND (reference sequence). CDR3 residues: CASSTQTGGSYGYTF. In DNA form, the CDR3 reads TGTGCCAGTAGTACCCAGACAGGGGGGTCCTATGGCTACACCTTC.

The chain employs TRBV7-8 and TRBJ2-7; TRBD1 matches 9 bases. The CDR3 runs to 14 residues. With V trimmed by 9 bases and J by 6 bases, 12 bases remained unmatched. The germline V gene has CDR1 SGHVS and CDR2 FQNEAQ. In DNA form, the CDR3 reads TGTGCCAGGCGAAGGGACAGGGTAACGTTCGAGCAGTACTTC. It translates to CARRRDRVTFEQYF.

The rearrangement links TRBV27 to TRBJ1-5; D is undetermined. The V gene lost 6 bases and the J gene lost 0 bases, with 15 bases spanning the gap. Per germline, CDR1 MNHEY and CDR2 SMNVEV (reference sequence). There are 16 residues in the CDR3. CDR3 coding DNA: TGTGCCAGCAGACCAATGAACAGAGCTAGCAATCAGCCCCAGCATTTT. Translating gives CASRPMNRASNQPQHF.

This sequence joins TRBV19 and TRBJ2-7, with 7 bases fitting TRBD1. The CDR3 consists of 13 residues. Germline CDR1 LNHDA, CDR2 SQIVND (reference sequence). V shed 7 bases and J 5 bases; nucleotides not matched to a gene: 8. The CDR3 loop is CASIGDSTHEQYF. The CDR3 DNA sequence: TGTGCCAGTATTGGGGACAGTACCCACGAGCAGTACTTC.

The CDR3 spells CASSLGLAGVRETQYF. In nucleotides, the CDR3 is TGCGCCAGCAGCCTCGGACTAGCGGGAGTACGGGAGACCCAGTACTTC. The chain links TRBV5-1 to TRBJ2-5; 13 bases align to TRBD2. CDR3 length equals 16 residues. V dropped 4 bases and J dropped 5; count of bases not matched to a gene: 8. Germline CDR1 reads SGHRS; CDR2 reads YFSETQ.

The chain joins TRBV9 to TRBJ1-2; D unresolved. The CDR3 totals 14 residues. Trimming shortened V by 0 bases and J by 4 bases, and 10 bases separated the two germline ends. CDR1 and CDR2 (germline): SGDLS, YYNGEE. The chain's CDR3 is CASSVETSLYGYTF. CDR3 DNA: TGTGCCAGCAGCGTAGAAACATCTCTCTATGGCTACACCTTC.

CDR3 in DNA: TGTGCCAGTAGTCAGTACACCGGGGAGCTGTTTTTT. Its protein is CASSQYTGELFF. The chain couples TRBV19 to TRBJ2-2; D unresolved. The CDR3 runs to 12 residues. V gave up 5 bases and J gave up 3 bases, with 4 bases separating them. Germline loops: CDR1 LNHDA, CDR2 SQIVND (reference sequence).

The chain employs TRBV28 and TRBJ2-7, with 8 bases that match TRBD2. Germline lookup yields CDR1 MDHEN and CDR2 SYDVKM. Trimming at V came to 1 base and at J to 5 bases, leaving 16 bases not matched to a gene. This CDR3 is 18 amino acids long. The CDR3 protein is CASSLYGGAGSKRHEQYF. The CDR3 nucleotides read TGTGCCAGCAGTTTATACGGGGGGGCAGGGTCAAAAAGGCACGAGCAGTACTTC.

The genes are TRBV14 and TRBJ1-1, with a possible D match to TRBD1 (6 bases). Looked up from germline, CDR1 is SGHDN and CDR2 is FVKESK. The ends were cut back, 0 bases at V and 3 bases at J, with 14 bases in the middle. The CDR3 length is 16 residues. This chain's CDR3 is CASSQDGRGAYTEAFF. CDR3 DNA: TGTGCCAGCAGCCAAGATGGGCGGGGGGCCTACACTGAAGCTTTCTTT.

The rearrangement links TRBV27 to TRBJ1-4; D is unclear. V was pared by 0 bases and J by 8 bases, with 4 bases between. This CDR3 region has 12 residues. CDR1 MNHEY and CDR2 SMNVEV come from the germline V gene (reference sequence). The CDR3 spells CASSLSGEKLFF. For the CDR3, the DNA is TGTGCCAGCAGTTTATCCGGGGAAAAACTGTTTTTT. Full variable domain (missing parts from reference TRBV27 and TRBJ1-4): EAQVTQNPRYLITVTGKKLTVTCSQNMNHEYMSWYRQDPGLGLRQIYYSMNVEVTDKGDVPEGYKVSRKEKRNFPLILESPSPNQTSLYFCASSLSGEKLFFGSGTQLSVL.

The chain combines TRBV28 with TRBJ2-1, with TRBD1 as a possible D gene (6 bases). CDR3 length: 14 amino acids. V was clipped by 3 bases and J by 3 bases, with 9 bases between them. Germline loops: CDR1 MDHEN, CDR2 SYDVKM. CDR3 bases: TGTGCCAGCAGTTTGTACAGGGACTACAATGAGCAGTTCTTC. Protein product: CASSLYRDYNEQFF.

V and J are TRBV7-2 and TRBJ2-2, with TRBD2 identical over 7 bases. The germline V gene has CDR1 SGHTA and CDR2 FQGNSA. V shed 3 bases, J shed 1 base, and the junction held 2 bases outside the gene matches. This CDR3 has 15 amino acids. The CDR3 DNA is TGTGCCAGCAGCTTGGGCGGGGGGAACACCGGGGAGCTGTTTTTT. This translates into CASSLGGGNTGELFF.

This chain links TRBV5-6 with TRBJ1-1; D is unclear. Per germline, CDR1 SGHDT and CDR2 YYEEEE. V shed 1 base and J shed 0 bases, with 7 bases lying between them. The CDR3 totals 14 residues. CDR3 sequence reads: CASSLNMLNTEAFF. DNA of the CDR3: TGTGCCAGCAGCTTGAACATGTTGAACACTGAAGCTTTCTTT.

This sequence joins TRBV25-1 and TRBJ2-1; 11 bases line up with TRBD1. The CDR3 consists of 16 residues. Trimming at V came to 4 bases and at J to 5 bases, leaving 7 bases not matched to a gene. Germline lookup yields CDR1 MGHDK and CDR2 SYGVNS. The CDR3 DNA follows: TGTGCCAGCAGTGCAGCCCTGGGACAGGGGGACAATGAGCAGTTCTTC. Its protein is CASSAALGQGDNEQFF. The full variable domain, in which reference TRBV25-1 and TRBJ2-1 provide the parts outside the CDR3, is EADIYQTPRYLVIGTGKKITLECSQTMGHDKMYWYQQDPGMELHLIHYSYGVNSTEKGDLSSESTVSRIRTEHFPLTLESARPSHTSQYLCASSAALGQGDNEQFFGPGTRLTVL.

The chain joins TRBV29-1 to TRBJ1-1; tentative D call: TRBD1 (6 bases). Germline assignment: CDR1 SQVTM and CDR2 ANQGSEA. Trimming cost V 7 bases and J 3 bases, with 18 bases left between them. The CDR3 contains 14 residues. CDR3 bases: TGCAGCGGGACCAGGGGTGAATCGGACACTGAAGCTTTCTTT. This gives the protein CSGTRGESDTEAFF. The whole variable domain, filled in from reference TRBV29-1 and TRBJ1-1, reads SAVISQKPSRDICQRGTSLTIQCQVDSQVTMMFWYRQQPGQSLTLIATANQGSEATYESGFVIDKFPISRPNLTFSTLTVSNMSPEDSSIYLCSGTRGESDTEAFFGQGTRLTVV.

J is TRBJ2-1 and V is TRBV24-1; 13 bases are a match to TRBD2. The CDR3 totals 20 residues. Germline V lookup: CDR1 KGHDR, CDR2 SFDVKD. The J segment lost 0 bases and the V segment lost 3 bases, leaving 10 bases of the junction unmatched. In DNA form, the CDR3 reads TGTGCCACCAGTGATCCTGCCGGGACTAGCGGGGACAGCTCCTACAATGAGCAGTTCTTC. Amino acid sequence: CATSDPAGTSGDSSYNEQFF.

This chain uses TRBV9 with TRBJ1-3; TRBD1 might be the D (6 bases). V lost 3 bases and J lost 2, with 18 bases in between. Germline V gives CDR1 SGDLS, CDR2 YYNGEE. This CDR3 contains 17 residues. CDR3 protein: CASSASHPGAAGNTIYF. DNA for the CDR3: TGTGCCAGCAGCGCATCCCACCCAGGGGCAGCTGGAAACACCATATATTTT.

On this clone itself: Other DNA sequences within the sample encode an identical CDR3. The chain couples TRBV6-2 or TRBV6-3 to TRBJ2-5, with D perhaps matching TRBD1 (6 bases). Between the trimmed V and J ends, which lost 4 bases and 5 bases, there was a span of 11 bases. CDR1 MNHEY and CDR2 SVGEGT come from the germline V gene. This CDR3 has 13 residues. The CDR3 DNA reads as TGTGCCAGCAGTTGGGGGCAGGGCGAGACCCAGTACTTC. It codes for CASSWGQGETQYF.